The rows below give T cell receptor beta chains drawn from one sample of a study of OX40 agonist ivuxolimab in advanced cancers. Profiling relied on immunoSEQ multiplex PCR, and the TCRdb table lists in-frame clones only, not all of them. The sample holds 80,000 to 130,000 clones, 90% seen once. The starting material was CD4+ or CD8+ T cells sorted from blood, obtained in a trial of the OX40 agonist ivuxolimab. The receptors stem from an adult with an advanced solid tumor such as melanoma, head and neck, liver or kidney cancer. Each CDR3 is given with its conserved first and last residue. D genes are given only for firm matches. Clone size, where shown, is once, few, many, or a class for clones that have expanded.

d_call j_call v_call clone_size cdr3_aa cdr3_nt
. TRBJ2-1 TRBV27 . CASTGGFEQFF TGTGCCAGCACTGGTGGGTTTGAGCAGTTCTTC
. TRBJ1-2 TRBV10-2 . CASWGPTYGYTF TGCGCCAGCTGGGGGCCTACCTATGGCTACACCTTC
TRBD2 TRBJ2-3 TRBV18 . CASSPPGLATTDTQYF TGTGCCAGCTCACCACCGGGACTAGCGACCACAGATACGCAGTATTTT
. TRBJ2-3 TRBV9 . CASSVGGEWDTQYF TGTGCCAGCAGCGTAGGCGGCGAGTGGGATACGCAGTATTTT
TRBD1 TRBJ1-5 TRBV29-1 . CSVRTGENQPQHF TGCAGCGTTAGGACAGGGGAAAATCAGCCCCAGCATTTT
. TRBJ2-6 TRBV10-1 . CASGDSGANVLTF TGCGCCAGCGGGGACTCTGGGGCCAACGTCCTGACTTTC
. TRBJ2-6 TRBV19 . CASSYRSRGAGANVLTF TGTGCCAGTAGTTATAGATCCAGGGGGGCTGGGGCCAACGTCCTGACTTTC
. TRBJ2-5 TRBV6-1 . CASSLLGTQETQYF TGTGCCAGCAGCCTCCTCGGGACTCAAGAGACCCAGTACTTC
. TRBJ2-2 TRBV7-9 once CASSLESPGELFF TGTGCCAGCAGCTTAGAGAGTCCCGGGGAGCTGTTTTTT
. TRBJ2-1 TRBV7-8 . CASSLEQGGQFF TGTGCCAGCAGCTTAGAACAGGGTGGGCAGTTCTTC
. TRBJ2-5 TRBV7-9 . CASSLSMETQYF TGTGCCAGCAGCTTATCCATGGAGACCCAGTACTTC
TRBD2 TRBJ2-2 TRBV7-2 . CASSQTSGSVTGELFF TGTGCCAGCAGCCAGACTAGCGGGAGTGTCACCGGGGAGCTGTTTTTT
. TRBJ2-2 TRBV15 once CATSRDRTGELFF TGTGCCACCAGCCGTGACCGGACCGGGGAGCTGTTTTTT
. TRBJ1-2 TRBV5-5 . CASSLVQGTYGYTF TGTGCCAGCAGCTTGGTCCAGGGAACCTATGGCTACACCTTC
TRBD2 TRBJ2-7 TRBV5-5 few CASSLVLAGGYEQYF TGTGCCAGCAGCTTGGTTCTAGCGGGAGGCTACGAGCAGTACTTC
. TRBJ2-7 TRBV19 . CASSSSGEWNEQYF TGTGCCAGTAGTTCGTCAGGGGAATGGAACGAGCAGTACTTC
TRBD1 TRBJ1-5 TRBV19 . CASKGQGGQPQHF TGTGCCAGTAAAGGGCAGGGGGGTCAGCCCCAGCATTTT
. TRBJ2-1 TRBV19 . CASSKISSYEQFF TGTGCCAGTAGTAAGATCTCGAGCTATGAGCAGTTCTTC
TRBD2 TRBJ2-3 TRBV27 . CASSLGLAPSTDTQYF TGTGCCAGCAGTTTAGGACTAGCGCCTAGCACAGATACGCAGTATTTT
. TRBJ2-3 TRBV14 . CASSQLARTQYF TGTGCCAGCAGCCAGCTAGCGAGAACGCAGTATTTT
. TRBJ1-1 TRBV4-1 . CASSLDRRGGEAFF TGCGCCAGCAGCTTAGACAGGCGTGGGGGTGAAGCTTTCTTT
. TRBJ2-3 TRBV4-1 . CASRRRLGF TGCGCCAGCAGACGTAGACTAGGTTTT
. TRBJ1-5 TRBV28 . CASRAGARQPQHF TGTGCCAGCAGGGCAGGGGCTCGCCAGCCCCAGCATTTT
. TRBJ1-4 TRBV18 . CASSPIGTAYTTNEKLFF TGTGCCAGCTCACCCATCGGAACAGCCTACACAACTAATGAAAAACTGTTTTTT
. TRBJ2-1 TRBV5-1 . CASSLGQSSYNEQFF TGCGCCAGCAGCTTGGGCCAGAGCTCCTACAATGAGCAGTTCTTC
. TRBJ2-7 TRBV21-1 . CASSKGTVGEQYF TGTGCCAGCAGCAAGGGGACAGTGGGCGAGCAGTACTTC
. TRBJ1-6 TRBV30 . CAWSKGSYNSPLHF TGTGCCTGGAGTAAAGGGTCGTATAATTCACCCCTCCACTTT
TRBD1 TRBJ2-7 TRBV11-2 . CASSLGGGGSYEQYF TGTGCCAGCAGCTTAGGAGGGGGCGGCTCCTACGAGCAGTACTTC
TRBD1 TRBJ1-5 TRBV7-8 . CASSLAGGGNSNQPQHF TGTGCCAGCAGCTTAGCGGGAGGGGGCAATAGCAATCAGCCCCAGCATTTT
TRBD2 TRBJ2-7 TRBV6-1 . CASRADEVAGKDGYF TGTGCCAGCAGGGCGGATGAGGTAGCGGGAAAGGACGGGTACTTC
. TRBJ2-5 TRBV14 . CASSQVLGGQETQYF TGTGCCAGCAGCCAAGTCCTAGGGGGGCAAGAGACCCAGTACTTC
TRBD1 TRBJ2-7 TRBV28 few CASSPLWDRDFHEQYF TGTGCCAGCAGTCCCCTGTGGGACAGGGATTTCCACGAGCAGTACTTC
. TRBJ2-1 TRBV28 . CASSSQGGSDEQFF TGTGCCAGCAGTTCGCAGGGGGGGTCGGATGAGCAGTTCTTC
. TRBJ2-2 TRBV19 . CASRTSRGTGELFF TGTGCCAGTCGGACATCTAGGGGGACCGGGGAGCTGTTTTTT
. TRBJ1-6 TRBV28 . CASSLISGSPLHF TGTGCCAGCAGTTTAATCTCGGGGTCACCCCTCCACTTT
TRBD2 TRBJ2-1 TRBV27 . CASSSPSGILNEQFF TGTGCCAGCAGTTCCCCTAGCGGGATACTCAATGAGCAGTTCTTC
. TRBJ2-7 TRBV28 . CASRVHRYEQYF TGTGCCAGCAGGGTTCACCGGTACGAGCAGTACTTC
. TRBJ2-1 TRBV6-5 . CASSYSRSYNEQFF TGTGCCAGCAGTTACTCGCGGTCATACAATGAGCAGTTCTTC
. TRBJ2-3 TRBV19 . CASTDRQGTQYF TGTGCCAGTACCGACAGACAAGGTACGCAGTATTTT
TRBD2 TRBJ2-1 TRBV5-1 . CASSRDSGGYEQFF TGCGCCAGCAGCAGGGACTCCGGGGGGTATGAGCAGTTCTTC
. TRBJ2-5 TRBV5-1 once CASSLGQGGPQETQYF TGCGCCAGCAGCTTGGGTCAAGGCGGGCCACAAGAGACCCAGTACTTC
TRBD2 TRBJ2-1 TRBV29-1 . CSVSPGLAAASSYNEQFF TGCAGCGTGTCGCCGGGACTAGCGGCTGCTAGCTCCTACAATGAGCAGTTCTTC
TRBD2 TRBJ2-7 TRBV5-1 once CASSLVLAETYEQYF TGCGCCAGCAGCTTGGTCCTAGCGGAAACCTACGAGCAGTACTTC
TRBD1 TRBJ2-5 TRBV6-5 . CASSRTGGSETQYF TGTGCCAGCAGTCGGACAGGGGGCTCAGAGACCCAGTACTTC
. TRBJ2-4 TRBV6-6 . CASSRGGVSTNIQYF TGTGCCAGCAGCCGCGGCGGAGTGTCCACAAACATTCAGTACTTC
. TRBJ2-1 TRBV2 . CASSEGRVRSNEQFF TGTGCCAGCAGTGAGGGCAGGGTACGGTCCAATGAGCAGTTCTTC
TRBD2 TRBJ2-7 TRBV15 . CATSKGLAGSEQYF TGTGCCACCAGCAAGGGACTAGCGGGAAGCGAGCAGTACTTC
TRBD2 TRBJ2-3 TRBV30 . CAWSVGLAGASDTQYF TGTGCCTGGTCAGTGGGGCTAGCGGGAGCATCAGATACGCAGTATTTT
TRBD2 TRBJ2-1 TRBV9 . CASSVALGTSGRDEQFF TGTGCCAGCAGCGTAGCTTTGGGGACTAGCGGGAGGGATGAGCAGTTCTTC
. TRBJ2-6 TRBV7-8 . CASSPQLSGANVLTF TGTGCCAGCAGCCCGCAATTGTCTGGGGCCAACGTCCTGACTTTC